Given below is one T cell receptor beta chain in context. What it recognizes is unknown. The CDR3 ends on some other residue instead of the conserved phenylalanine or tryptophan, so this is likely a read error. The DNA is left out, because the CDR3 cannot be placed on it with certainty; the CDR3 is given as TCRdb lists it. Using immunoSEQ multiplex PCR, the repertoire was profiled, and TCRdb retains in-frame clones only, with some absent. This sample has about 97,000 clones, with roughly nine tenths found just once. Germline CDR1 DFQATT, CDR2 SNEGSKA (reference sequence). The CDR3 length is 11 residues, termini included. The sample originates from a study of identifying expanded T cells in peripheral blood. Collection occurred without any documented infections or immune events in donors. Broader study findings: About 1.2 clones differed between technical replicates, versus about 17 and 20 over time. Across healthy donors, higher total template counts meant significantly greater roughly two-week count variance.

The material sequenced was blood. The origin of this receptor is a person aged 18 to 70 in good health. The chain uses TRBV20-1 and TRBJ1-2. This CDR3 reads CSARALLYLLL.